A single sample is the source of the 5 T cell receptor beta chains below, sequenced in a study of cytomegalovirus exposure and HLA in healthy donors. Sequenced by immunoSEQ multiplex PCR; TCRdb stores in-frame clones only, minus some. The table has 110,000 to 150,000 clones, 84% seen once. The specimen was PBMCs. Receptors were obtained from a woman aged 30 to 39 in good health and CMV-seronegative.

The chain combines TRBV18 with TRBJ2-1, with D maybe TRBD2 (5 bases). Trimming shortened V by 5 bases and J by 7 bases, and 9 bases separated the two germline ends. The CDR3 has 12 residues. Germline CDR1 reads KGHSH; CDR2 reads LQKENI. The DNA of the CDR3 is TGTGCCAGCTCAACAGAGGGTAATGAGCAGTTCTTC. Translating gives CASSTEGNEQFF.

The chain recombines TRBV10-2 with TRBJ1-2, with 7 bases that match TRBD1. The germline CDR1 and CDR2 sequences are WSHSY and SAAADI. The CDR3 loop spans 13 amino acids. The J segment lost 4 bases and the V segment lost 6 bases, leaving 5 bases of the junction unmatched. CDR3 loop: CASSDREIYGYTF. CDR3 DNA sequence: TGCGCCAGCAGCGACAGGGAGATCTATGGCTACACCTTC.

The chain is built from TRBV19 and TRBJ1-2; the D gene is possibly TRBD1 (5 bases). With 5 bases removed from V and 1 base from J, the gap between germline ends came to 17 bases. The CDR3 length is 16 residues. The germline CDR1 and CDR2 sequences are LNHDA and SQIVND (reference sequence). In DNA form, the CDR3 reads TGTGCCAGTAGTGCCGCCCGGGGGGGTGATAACTATGGCTACACCTTC. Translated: CASSAARGGDNYGYTF.

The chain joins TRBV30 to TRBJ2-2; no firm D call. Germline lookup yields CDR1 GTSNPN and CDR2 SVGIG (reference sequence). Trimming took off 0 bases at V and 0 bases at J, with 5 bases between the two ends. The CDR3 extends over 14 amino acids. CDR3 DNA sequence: TGTGCCTGGAGTGTACACCCGAACACCGGGGAGCTGTTTTTT. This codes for CAWSVHPNTGELFF. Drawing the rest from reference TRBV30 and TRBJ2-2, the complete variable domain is SQTIHQWPATLVQPVGSPLSLECTVEGTSNPNLYWYRQAAGRGLQLLFYSVGIGQISSEVPQNLSASRPQDRQFILSSKKLLLSDSGFYLCAWSVHPNTGELFFGEGSRLTVL.

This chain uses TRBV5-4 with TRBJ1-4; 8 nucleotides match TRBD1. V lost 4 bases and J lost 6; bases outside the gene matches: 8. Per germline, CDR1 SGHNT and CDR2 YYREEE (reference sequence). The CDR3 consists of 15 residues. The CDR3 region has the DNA TGTGCCAGCAGCAACCGACAGGGGTTAGATGAAAAACTGTTTTTT. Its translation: CASSNRQGLDEKLFF.